In its sample, the clone carrying this T cell receptor (beta chain) was seen a few times. What it binds is unknown. This record belongs to a study of T cell repertoires in cytomegalovirus infection. Study-wide context: An indication of both CMV infection and matching HLA type came from public TCR beta signatures.

Study-level results: The ex vivo response was dominated by HLA-C-restricted CMV-specific TCR beta clonotypes. Cumulative frequency of public TCR beta families picked out carriers of CMV plus the relevant HLA.

The CDR3 length is 15 residues. Germline assignment: CDR1 ENHRY and CDR2 SYGVKD. Trimming removed 4 bases at V and 0 bases at J, with 11 bases between. TCRdb redid the calling of the reads with MiXCR, one entry per CDR3 protein. This table has about 310,000 distinct CDR3 sequences, roughly 17% appearing once. This rearrangement joins TRBV10-3 to TRBJ2-3; D is uncertain. The sample was PBMCs. The clonotype comes from a human donor in good health (CMV status not recorded). Some clones in this sample may be carry-over from other donors' samples. The CDR3 DNA sequence: TGTGCCATCAGTGTTCTTTCTACTAGCACAGATACGCAGTATTTT. This gives the protein CAISVLSTSTDTQYF.